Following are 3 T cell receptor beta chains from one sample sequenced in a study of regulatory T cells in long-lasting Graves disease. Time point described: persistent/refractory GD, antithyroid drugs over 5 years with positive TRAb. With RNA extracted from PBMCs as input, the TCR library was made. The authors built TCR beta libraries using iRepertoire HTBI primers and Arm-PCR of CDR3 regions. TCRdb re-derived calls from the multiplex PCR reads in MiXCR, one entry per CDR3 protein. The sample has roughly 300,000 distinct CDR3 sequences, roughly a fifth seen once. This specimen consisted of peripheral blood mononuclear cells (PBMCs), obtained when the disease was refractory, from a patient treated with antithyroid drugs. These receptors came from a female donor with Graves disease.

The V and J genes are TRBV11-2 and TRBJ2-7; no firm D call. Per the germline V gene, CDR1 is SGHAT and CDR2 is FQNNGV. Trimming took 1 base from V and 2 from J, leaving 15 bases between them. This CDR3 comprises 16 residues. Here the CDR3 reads CASSLAEASGPYEQYF. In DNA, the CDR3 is TGTGCCAGCAGCTTAGCCGAGGCCTCCGGTCCCTACGAGCAGTACTTC.

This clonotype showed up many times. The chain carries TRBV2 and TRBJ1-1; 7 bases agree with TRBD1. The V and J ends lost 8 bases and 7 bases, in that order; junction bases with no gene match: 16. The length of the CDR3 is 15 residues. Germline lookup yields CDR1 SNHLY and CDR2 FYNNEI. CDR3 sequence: CASLQRLGQNIEAFF. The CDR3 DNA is TGTGCCAGCCTTCAGCGTTTGGGACAGAATATTGAAGCTTTCTTT.

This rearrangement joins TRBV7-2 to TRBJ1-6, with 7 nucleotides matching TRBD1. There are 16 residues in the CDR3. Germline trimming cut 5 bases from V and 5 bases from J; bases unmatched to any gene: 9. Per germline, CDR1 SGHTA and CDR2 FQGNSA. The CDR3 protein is CASSRLQGLNNSPLHF. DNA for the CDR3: TGTGCCAGCAGCAGACTACAGGGGCTTAATAATTCACCCCTCCACTTT.